A single T cell receptor (beta chain) is shown here with its context. These data come from a study of blood T cell repertoires in COVID-19. This CDR3 has 16 residues. J was trimmed by 0 bases and V by 4 bases; bases with no gene match: 6. The V gene's germline CDR1 is LGHNA and CDR2 YNFKEQ. Donors in Cohort 3 counted as recovered after two negative PCRs, clearance, or symptom resolution. Clones were read by immunoSEQ multiplex PCR, and TCRdb kept only the in-frame ones, dropping some. The sample comprises roughly 500,000 clones, roughly nine tenths of which are singletons, and 8% to 9.5% rests with the top ten.

The source material was PBMCs or T cells enriched from blood (not recorded which). The sequence was obtained from a woman between 55 and 75 years old who had recovered from COVID-19. The chain joins TRBV4-2 to TRBJ1-3; 7 nucleotides agree with TRBD1. The CDR3 nucleotides are TGTGCCAGCAGCCTCGGACAGGTGAACTCTGGAAACACCATATATTTT. It yields the protein CASSLGQVNSGNTIYF.